This entry concerns a single T cell receptor (beta chain). The CDR3 has 11 residues. V was trimmed by 7 bases and J by 2 bases, leaving 9 bases between them. The germline gives CDR1 GTSNPN, CDR2 SVGIG (reference sequence). This record comes from a study of T cell changes during pregnancy in multiple sclerosis. Only in-frame clones appear in the TCRdb table, and some are missing; sequencing was by immunoSEQ multiplex PCR. Seen here are roughly 93,000 clones, around 92% observed once, and the top ten hold about 2.5%. The V call is TRBV30, the J call TRBJ2-7; TRBD2 is a possible D gene (6 bases). This specimen consisted of peripheral blood, obtained after pregnancy. This clonotype was sampled from a female donor in good health, enrolled as a control in a pregnancy study. The DNA for the CDR3 is TGTGCCTCACGGGAGCCCTACGAGCAGTACTTC. Its protein is CASREPYEQYF.